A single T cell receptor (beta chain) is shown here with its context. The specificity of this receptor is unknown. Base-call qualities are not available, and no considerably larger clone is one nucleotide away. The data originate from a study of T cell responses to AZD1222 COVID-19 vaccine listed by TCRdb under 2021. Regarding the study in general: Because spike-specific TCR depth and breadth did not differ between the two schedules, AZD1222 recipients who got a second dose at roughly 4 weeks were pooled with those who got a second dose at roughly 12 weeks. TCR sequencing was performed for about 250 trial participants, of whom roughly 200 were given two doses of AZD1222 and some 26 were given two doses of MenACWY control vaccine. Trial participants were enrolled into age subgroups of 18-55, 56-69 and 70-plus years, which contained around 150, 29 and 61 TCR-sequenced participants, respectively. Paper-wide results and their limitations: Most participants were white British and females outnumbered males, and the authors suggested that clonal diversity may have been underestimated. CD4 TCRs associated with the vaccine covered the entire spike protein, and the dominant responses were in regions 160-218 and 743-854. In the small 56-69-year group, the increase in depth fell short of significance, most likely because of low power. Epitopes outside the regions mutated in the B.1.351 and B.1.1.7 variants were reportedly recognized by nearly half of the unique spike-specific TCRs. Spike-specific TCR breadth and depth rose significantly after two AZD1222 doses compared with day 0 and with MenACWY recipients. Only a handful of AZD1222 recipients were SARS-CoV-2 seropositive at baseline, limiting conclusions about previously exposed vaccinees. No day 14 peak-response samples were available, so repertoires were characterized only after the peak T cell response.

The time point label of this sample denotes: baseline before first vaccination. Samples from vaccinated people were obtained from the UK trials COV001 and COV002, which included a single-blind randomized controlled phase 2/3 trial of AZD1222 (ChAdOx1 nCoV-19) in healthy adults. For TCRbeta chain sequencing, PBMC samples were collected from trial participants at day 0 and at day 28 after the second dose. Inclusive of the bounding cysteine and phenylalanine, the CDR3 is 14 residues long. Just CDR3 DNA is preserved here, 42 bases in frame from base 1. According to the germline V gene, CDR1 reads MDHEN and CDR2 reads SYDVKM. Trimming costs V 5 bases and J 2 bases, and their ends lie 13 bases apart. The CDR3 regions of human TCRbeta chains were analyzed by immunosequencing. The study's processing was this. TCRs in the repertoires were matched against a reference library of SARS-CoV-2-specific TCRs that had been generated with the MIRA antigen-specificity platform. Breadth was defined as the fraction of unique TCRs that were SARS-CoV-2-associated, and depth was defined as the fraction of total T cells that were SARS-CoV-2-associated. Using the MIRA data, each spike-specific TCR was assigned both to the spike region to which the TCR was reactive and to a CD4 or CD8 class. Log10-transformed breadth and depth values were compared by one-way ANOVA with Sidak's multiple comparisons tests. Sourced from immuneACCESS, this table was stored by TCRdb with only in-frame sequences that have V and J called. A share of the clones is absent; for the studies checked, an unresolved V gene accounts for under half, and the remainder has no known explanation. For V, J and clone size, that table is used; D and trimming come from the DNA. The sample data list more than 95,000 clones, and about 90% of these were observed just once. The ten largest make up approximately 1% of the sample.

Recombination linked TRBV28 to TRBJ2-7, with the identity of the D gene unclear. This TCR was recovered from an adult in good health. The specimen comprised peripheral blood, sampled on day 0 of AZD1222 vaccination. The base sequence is TGTGCCAGCAGTGTATCCTCAGGAACCTACGAGCAGTACTTC. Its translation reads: CASSVSSGTYEQYF. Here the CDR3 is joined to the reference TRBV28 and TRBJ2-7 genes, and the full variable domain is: DVKVTQSSRYLVKRTGEKVFLECVQDMDHENMFWYRQDPGLGLRLIYFSYDVKMKEKGDIPEGYSVSREKKERFSLILESASTNQTSMYLCASSVSSGTYEQYFGPGTRLTVT.